Listed here is a single T cell receptor beta chain. Its antigen is currently unknown. Germline values: CDR1 SGHRS, CDR2 YFSETQ. V was pared by 2 bases and J by 5 bases, with 11 bases between. This CDR3 contains 14 residues. The data derive from a study of vaccination effects on CD4 cells after COVID-19. The overall study: BNT162b2 vaccine or mRNA-1273 vaccine was given to participants in two doses.

Study-wide findings and caveats: The study found marked clonal contraction of infection- and vaccine-induced clones late after vaccination. The study had few convalescent patients and no early post-infection timepoints.

Subsequent to a culture period of under twelve days, CD4+ T cells were isolated. Absence of prior SARS-CoV-2 infection characterized the vaccine recipients, who showed negative nucleocapsid antibodies. Only in-frame clones appear in the TCRdb table, and some are missing; sequencing was by immunoSEQ multiplex PCR. The sample consists of around 35,000 clones, about 70% of them appearing once. The sequence came from a human donor who received a COVID-19 vaccine. V and J are TRBV5-1 and TRBJ2-1; unclear D gene. This specimen consisted of CD4+ T cells from PBMCs cultured without peptide, obtained before COVID-19 vaccination. The CDR3 loop reads CASSFSSDNNEQFF. The CDR3 bases are TGCGCCAGCAGCTTTTCATCAGATAACAATGAGCAGTTCTTC.